This T cell receptor beta chain stems from a study of cytomegalovirus exposure and HLA in healthy donors. Assay: immunoSEQ multiplex PCR; the TCRdb copy retains only in-frame clones and omits some. The sample yields approximately 300,000 clones, roughly 90% seen once. Comments on this clone: Antigen specificity is unknown.

General observations from the study: Among the CMV-associated chains, three were confirmed in vitro as specific for CMV antigens.

V was clipped by 3 bases and J by 1 base, with 6 bases between them. Germline values: CDR1 MGHDK, CDR2 SYGVNS. This CDR3 has 13 amino acids. The source is a woman aged 18-29 years in good health and CMV-seronegative. Sequencing was done on a sample of PBMCs. This chain links TRBV25-1 with TRBJ1-1; D is uncertain. CDR3 loop: CASSDLANTEAFF. The CDR3 DNA reads as TGTGCCAGCAGTGATTTAGCGAACACTGAAGCTTTCTTT.